What follows are 23 T cell receptor beta chains derived from one specimen sequenced in a study of blood T cell repertoires in COVID-19. TCRdb's copy holds only in-frame clones and misses some; the assay was immunoSEQ multiplex PCR. The data show roughly 350,000 clones, with 90% to 95% seen just once and less than 3.5% held by the top ten. The sample taken for sequencing was peripheral blood. The receptors derive from a young woman who had recovered from COVID-19.

With regard to this clone: The same CDR3 can be traced to other DNA sequences in this sample. This sequence joins TRBV20-1 and TRBJ1-3; D unclear. Between the trimmed V and J ends, which lost 3 bases and 7 bases, there was a span of 7 bases. The germline CDR1 and CDR2 sequences are DFQATT and SNEGSKA (reference sequence). CDR3 size: 11 residues. CDR3 in amino acids: CSASRGNTIYF. The CDR3, as DNA: TGCAGTGCTAGCCGGGGTAACACCATATATTTT.

The V gene is TRBV11-2, the J gene TRBJ2-1; 7 positions match TRBD2. In germline, CDR1 is SGHAT, CDR2 FQNNGV. The V and J ends lost 0 bases and 3 bases, in that order; junction bases with no gene match: 2. This CDR3 region has 15 residues. CDR3 loop: CASSLDSGIYNEQFF. The CDR3, as DNA: TGTGCCAGCAGCTTAGACAGCGGGATCTACAATGAGCAGTTCTTC.

V and J are TRBV2 and TRBJ2-3; 10 bases are a match to TRBD2. Germline loops: CDR1 SNHLY, CDR2 FYNNEI. J gave up 3 bases and V 7 bases, and 16 bases lay outside the gene matches. The length of the CDR3 is 18 residues. This CDR3 is CASIPRVVAGGLTDTQYF. CDR3 coding DNA: TGTGCCAGCATCCCTCGAGTGGTAGCGGGAGGTTTGACAGATACGCAGTATTTT.

This chain uses TRBV4-3 with TRBJ2-5; D is unresolved. This CDR3 spans 14 amino acids. Trimming removed 1 base from V and 5 bases from J, with 11 bases in between. Per the germline V gene, CDR1 is LGHNA and CDR2 is YSLEER. For the CDR3, the DNA is TGCGCCAGCAGCCAAGGGCCCATGCCCGAGACCCAGTACTTC. Translated: CASSQGPMPETQYF.

The chain combines TRBV2 with TRBJ1-5; D not resolved. This CDR3 has 14 residues. V lost 4 bases and J lost 12, with 19 bases in between. The germline V gene encodes CDR1 SNHLY and CDR2 FYNNEI. This chain's CDR3 is CASSVSLDNLLQHF. The CDR3 bases are TGTGCCAGCAGTGTATCCCTTGACAACTTGCTCCAGCATTTT.

This clone has only a few counts. Here the CDR3 reads CATSREAGNEKLFF. Here the CDR3 DNA reads TGTGCCACCAGCAGAGAGGCGGGTAATGAAAAACTGTTTTTT. The J gene is TRBJ1-4, the V gene TRBV15; D not resolved. This CDR3 contains 14 residues. Trimming shortened V by 0 bases and J by 4 bases, and 6 bases separated the two germline ends. The germline CDR1 and CDR2 sequences are LNHNV and YYDKDF (reference sequence).

The chain joins TRBV2 to TRBJ2-2; perhaps TRBD2 as D (5 bases). CDR3 length: 16 amino acids. The V gene's germline CDR1 is SNHLY and CDR2 FYNNEI. V lost 4 bases, J lost 8 bases, and 20 bases lay in between. The CDR3 DNA follows: TGTGCCAGCAGTGTGTATGCGGGCCCCTCTTTTGGGGAGCTGTTTTTT. This translates into CASSVYAGPSFGELFF.

The V gene is TRBV27, the J gene TRBJ1-1; D call uncertain. V gave up 7 bases and J gave up 1 base, with 13 bases separating them. The CDR3 covers 14 residues. The V gene's germline CDR1 is MNHEY and CDR2 SMNVEV (reference sequence). CDR3 in DNA: TGTGCCAGCATGTCACGTGCCGGGAACACTGAAGCTTTCTTT. Translation: CASMSRAGNTEAFF.

The chain carries TRBV7-2 and TRBJ2-5; 9 bases are shared with TRBD2. This CDR3 is built from 15 residues. J lost 5 bases, V lost 5 bases, and 9 bases had no gene match. Looked up from germline, CDR1 is SGHTA and CDR2 is FQGNSA. The chain's CDR3 is CASSTIAGVGETQYF. The CDR3 nucleotides are TGTGCCAGCAGCACAATAGCGGGAGTCGGGGAGACCCAGTACTTC.

V usage is TRBV7-2 and J usage is TRBJ2-3, with TRBD2 identical over 12 bases. Germline-derived CDR1 and CDR2 are SGHTA and FQGNSA. V was clipped by 5 bases and J by 12 bases; unmatched bases: 12. The CDR3 runs to 15 residues. The chain's CDR3 is CASSSRTSGIDAQYF. The CDR3 region has the DNA TGTGCCAGCAGCAGCAGGACTAGCGGGATAGATGCACAGTATTTT.

This clone showed up just a few times. This chain uses TRBV11-2 with TRBJ2-1, with D possibly matching TRBD2 (5 bases). Trimming pared 1 base from V and 3 bases from J, leaving 7 bases between. Germline loops: CDR1 SGHAT, CDR2 FQNNGV. CDR3 length: 14 amino acids. In DNA form, the CDR3 reads TGTGCCAGCAGCTTAGCGGGATTCTACAATGAGCAGTTCTTC. Its protein product is CASSLAGFYNEQFF.

The chain recombines TRBV6-5 with TRBJ2-1; 9 bases align to TRBD2. Germline CDR1 is MNHEY and CDR2 is SVGAGI. V dropped 6 bases and J dropped 3; count of bases not matched to a gene: 6. CDR3 length: 15 residues. The CDR3 spells CASRLTSGDYNEQFF. CDR3 nucleotide sequence: TGTGCCAGCAGATTGACTAGCGGTGACTACAATGAGCAGTTCTTC.

The chain has TRBV24-1 and TRBJ2-1, with 9 bases identical to TRBD1. V lost 4 bases to trimming and J lost 2 bases; unmatched junction nucleotides: 11. Germline values: CDR1 KGHDR, CDR2 SFDVKD. This CDR3 region has 18 residues. CDR3 nucleotides: TGTGCCACCAGTGACATATCCCCGGGACAGGGTGCCTACAATGAGCAGTTCTTC. This gives the protein CATSDISPGQGAYNEQFF.

The rearrangement uses TRBV5-5 and TRBJ1-6; D remains ambiguous. Germline V gene sequence: CDR1 SGHKS, CDR2 YYEKEE (reference sequence). Trimming removed 0 bases from V and 6 bases from J, with 10 bases in between. The CDR3 extends over 15 amino acids. The CDR3 DNA reads TGTGCCAGCAGCTTGGCCGGGTCGAGTAATTCACCCCTCCACTTT. This translates into CASSLAGSSNSPLHF. The complete variable domain, with remaining parts taken from reference TRBV5-5 and TRBJ1-6, reads DAGVTQSPTHLIKTRGQQVTLRCSPISGHKSVSWYQQVLGQGPQFIFQYYEKEERGRGNFPDRFSARQFPNYSSELNVNALLLGDSALYLCASSLAGSSNSPLHFGNGTRLTVT.

The rearrangement uses TRBV24-1 and TRBJ2-3, with TRBD1 matching over 7 bases. The CDR3 contains 14 residues. Germline V gene sequence: CDR1 KGHDR, CDR2 SFDVKD. The V segment lost 8 bases and the J segment 3 bases; nucleotides outside the gene matches: 7. Here the CDR3 reads CATNSGQRTDTQYF. In nucleotides, the CDR3 is TGTGCCACCAACTCGGGACAGAGAACAGATACGCAGTATTTT.

This clone appeared once. The genes are TRBV5-1 and TRBJ2-1; 10 nucleotides agree with TRBD1. The junction had 7 bases not matched to a gene; V was cut back by 3 bases and J by 7 bases. The CDR3 contains 15 residues. Germline assignment: CDR1 SGHRS and CDR2 YFSETQ. The CDR3 region has the DNA TGCGCCAGCAGCTCCGGGACAGGGGTTGGGAATGAGCAGTTCTTC. As protein: CASSSGTGVGNEQFF.

The gene calls are TRBV24-1 and TRBJ1-5; D remains ambiguous. Germline V CDR1 and CDR2: KGHDR, SFDVKD. The CDR3 runs to 14 residues. Trimming left V 4 bases short and J 6 bases short, with 12 bases between. In DNA form, the CDR3 reads TGTGCCACCAGTGACCATAGAGCGGGTCAGCCCCAGCATTTT. Residues: CATSDHRAGQPQHF.

This clone was seen more than once but under ten times. The rearrangement joins TRBV7-9 to TRBJ1-2, with D perhaps TRBD1 (6 bases). The germline V gene encodes CDR1 SEHNR and CDR2 FQNEAQ (reference sequence). Trimming removed 5 bases from V and 4 bases from J, with 8 bases in between. The CDR3 loop spans 12 amino acids. CDR3 residues: CASSEDSYGYTF. CDR3 coding DNA: TGTGCCAGCAGCGAGGACAGCTATGGCTACACCTTC.

V usage is TRBV9 and J usage is TRBJ1-1; D gene unclear. This CDR3 is 14 amino acids long. Germline V gives CDR1 SGDLS, CDR2 YYNGEE. V dropped 3 bases and J dropped 11 bases, with 20 bases sitting between them. In DNA form, the CDR3 reads TGTGCCAGCAGCGGACTTTTGACCCCCGGATGGGCTTTCTTT. Residues: CASSGLLTPGWAFF.

This chain links TRBV6-2 or TRBV6-3 with TRBJ2-3, with D possibly TRBD1 on 5 matching bases. V was cut by 2 bases and J by 1 base, with 22 bases left in between. Germline V lookup: CDR1 MNHEY, CDR2 SVGEGT. CDR3 length: 19 residues. The CDR3 DNA follows: TGTGCCAGCAGTTACAGAAGCTTTAGGGGCGTATCAGGCACAGATACGCAGTATTTT. It codes for CASSYRSFRGVSGTDTQYF.

The chain has TRBV4-3 and TRBJ1-6, with D possibly matching TRBD1 (6 bases). CDR1 and CDR2 from the germline V gene are LGHNA and YSLEER. The CDR3 totals 14 residues. V was clipped by 3 bases and J by 9 bases, with 12 bases between them. DNA of the CDR3: TGCGCCAGCAGCCAGGACAGACAGGCTTCACCCCTCCACTTT. It encodes CASSQDRQASPLHF.

V gene TRBV4-1 combines with J gene TRBJ2-7; 11 bases are a match to TRBD1. In germline, CDR1 is MGHRA, CDR2 YSYEKL. This CDR3 region has 15 residues. The CDR3 DNA reads as TGCGCCCGCAGCCGGCCGGGACAGGGGGGCTACGAGCAGTACGTC. As protein: CARSRPGQGGYEQYV.

V is TRBV12-3 or TRBV12-4 and J is TRBJ2-5; D is undetermined. V gave up 3 bases and J gave up 4 bases, with 3 bases separating them. This CDR3 is 11 amino acids long. The CDR3 sequence is CASSFRETQYF. CDR3 bases: TGTGCCAGCAGTTTCAGAGAGACCCAGTACTTC.